This T cell receptor beta chain came from a study of shared clonotypes between healthy human individuals. Clones were read by immunoSEQ multiplex PCR, and TCRdb kept only the in-frame ones, dropping some. The table records approximately 530,000 clones, about 96% of them present only once. This CDR3 contains 15 residues. CDR1 is MNHEY and CDR2 is SMNVEV in the germline V gene (reference sequence). J gave up 6 bases and V 7 bases, and 14 bases lay outside the gene matches. The chain has TRBV27 and TRBJ2-7, with 8 bases matching TRBD2. The sample was naive CD4+ T cells sorted from blood. Subset described: CD45RA+ positively selected. The sequence came from a woman aged 25-40 years in good health. In nucleotides, the CDR3 is TGTGCCAGCAAGGGACTAGAATCTATCCGGCGCGAGCAGTACTTC. Its protein is CASKGLESIRREQYF.